These 26 T cell receptor beta chains originate from one sample sequenced in a study of vaccination effects on CD4 cells after COVID-19. The culture ran for 10 days before CD4+ T cells were isolated. Participants got two doses of BNT162b2 or mRNA-1273 vaccine. Some clones are missing from TCRdb's copy, which holds only in-frame ones; the method was immunoSEQ multiplex PCR. The table has approximately 74,000 clones, roughly 73% seen once; the top ten hold about 2%. No antigen has been identified for these receptors. This specimen was CD4+ T cells from PBMCs cultured without peptide, taken after COVID-19 vaccination. The receptor set was obtained from a human donor who received a COVID-19 vaccine.

This chain uses TRBV6-5 with TRBJ1-2; 7 nucleotides line up with TRBD1. Germline values: CDR1 MNHEY, CDR2 SVGAGI. After removal of 9 bases from V and 3 bases from J, the junction contained 7 bases not matched to a gene. This CDR3 region has 13 residues. CDR3 sequence reads: CASSQGGYYGYTF. In DNA form, the CDR3 reads TGTGCCAGTTCCCAGGGGGGATACTATGGCTACACCTTC.

This chain connects TRBV4-1 to TRBJ2-2, with TRBD2 matching 15 bases. This CDR3 spans 21 amino acids. V lost 4 bases to trimming and J lost 1 base; unmatched junction nucleotides: 13. The germline gives CDR1 MGHRA, CDR2 YSYEKL. CDR3 nucleotides: TGCGCCAGCAGCCGCGGTCCCCTCGGGACTAGCGGGGGGTTGAACACCGGGGAGCTGTTTTTT. Protein: CASSRGPLGTSGGLNTGELFF.

The chain recombines TRBV29-1 with TRBJ2-3, with 8 bases matching TRBD1. The CDR3 covers 15 residues. V lost 3 bases and J lost 5; bases outside the gene matches: 10. CDR1 is SQVTM and CDR2 is ANQGSEA in the germline V gene. The CDR3 DNA is TGCAGCGTTGACCTCCGACAGGGGAGTAGAGATACGCAGTATTTT. Amino acid sequence: CSVDLRQGSRDTQYF.

The V and J genes are TRBV7-9 and TRBJ2-5; D is perhaps TRBD1 or TRBD2 (6 bases each). Deletions cut 2 bases from V and 5 bases from J, with 12 bases between. The CDR3 has 14 amino acids. Germline V CDR1 and CDR2: SEHNR, FQNEAQ (reference sequence). The chain's CDR3 is CASSLRLGGETQYF. CDR3 sequence (DNA): TGTGCCAGCAGCTTAAGATTAGGGGGGGAGACCCAGTACTTC.

The J gene is TRBJ2-5, the V gene TRBV24-1; TRBD2 aligns across 7 bases. The CDR3 is 15 amino acids. Germline V gene data show CDR1 as KGHDR and CDR2 as SFDVKD. V lost 7 bases to trimming and J lost 4 bases; unmatched junction nucleotides: 11. The CDR3 loop is CATSRPGLDGETQYF. The CDR3 DNA is TGTGCCACCAGCAGACCTGGACTAGACGGAGAGACCCAGTACTTC.

This rearrangement joins TRBV29-1 to TRBJ1-2; 10 positions agree with TRBD1. V lost 2 bases and J lost 6; bases outside the gene matches: 6. CDR3 length: 14 residues. Per germline, CDR1 SQVTM and CDR2 ANQGSEA. The CDR3 region has the DNA TGCAGCGTTGAAAGGGACAGGGGATCGAATGGCTACACCTTC. Protein sequence: CSVERDRGSNGYTF.

J is TRBJ1-6 and V is TRBV4-1, with TRBD1 identical over 7 bases. V was pared by 1 base and J by 5 bases, with 5 bases of the junction left unmatched. CDR3 length: 16 residues. Germline assignment: CDR1 MGHRA and CDR2 YSYEKL. The CDR3 DNA reads TGCGCCAGCAGCCAAGTACCGACAGGGAATAATTCACCCCTCCACTTT. It translates to CASSQVPTGNNSPLHF.

This clone was picked up a small number of times. The J gene is TRBJ2-7, the V gene TRBV4-2; D uncertain. V lost 0 bases to trimming and J lost 6 bases, with 9 bases between them. CDR1 is LGHNA and CDR2 is YNFKEQ in the germline V gene. The CDR3 has 13 residues. The CDR3 DNA follows: TGTGCCAGCAGCCAAGATTCGGTTGGCGAGCAGTACGTC. This codes for CASSQDSVGEQYV.

The rearrangement uses TRBV11-2 and TRBJ1-6; possibly TRBD1 for D (5 bases). Germline V gene lookup returns CDR1 SGHAT and CDR2 FQNNGV. Trimming took 0 bases from V and 7 from J, leaving 10 bases between them. CDR3 size: 15 residues. CDR3 in DNA: TGTGCCAGCAGCTTAGATCGACAGCCGAATTCACCCCTCCACTTT. Translation: CASSLDRQPNSPLHF. The entire variable domain, with the rest obtained from reference TRBV11-2 and TRBJ1-6, is as follows: EAGVAQSPRYKIIEKRQSVAFWCNPISGHATLYWYQQILGQGPKLLIQFQNNGVVDDSQLPKDRFSAERLKGVDSTLKIQPAKLEDSAVYLCASSLDRQPNSPLHFGNGTRLTVT.

The chain is built from TRBV6-1 and TRBJ2-2, with D unresolved. In germline, CDR1 is MNHNS, CDR2 SASEGT. The CDR3 runs to 14 residues. Trimming pared 3 bases from V and 7 bases from J, leaving 12 bases between. The CDR3 reads CASSDLTPRGELFF. For the CDR3, the DNA is TGTGCCAGCAGTGATCTGACTCCTCGCGGGGAGCTGTTTTTT.

This clone was recorded a few times. The J gene is TRBJ2-1, the V gene TRBV9; D unresolved. The germline V and J ends were trimmed by 4 bases and 0 bases, with 14 bases remaining between them. The V gene's germline CDR1 is SGDLS and CDR2 YYNGEE. The CDR3 has 16 amino acids. CDR3 amino acids: CASSSRAASSYNEQFF. In nucleotides, the CDR3 is TGTGCCAGCAGCTCCCGAGCCGCAAGCTCCTACAATGAGCAGTTCTTC.

The chain has TRBV11-2 and TRBJ2-1; a weak D match, TRBD2 (5 bases). The CDR3 is 15 amino acids. Trimming removed 1 base from V and 2 bases from J, with 9 bases in between. The V gene's germline CDR1 is SGHAT and CDR2 FQNNGV. CDR3 residues: CASSLALAAYNEQFF. The CDR3 region has the DNA TGTGCCAGCAGCTTAGCTCTAGCCGCCTACAATGAGCAGTTCTTC.

This clone was seen a few times. The chain uses TRBV10-3 and TRBJ1-1; D perhaps matches TRBD1 (5 bases). CDR1 is ENHRY, CDR2 SYGVKD, per germline. The germline V and J ends were trimmed by 1 base and 0 bases, with 9 bases remaining between them. The length of the CDR3 is 15 residues. The CDR3 loop reads CAISELGLMNTEAFF. CDR3 DNA sequence: TGTGCCATCAGTGAGTTGGGGCTAATGAACACTGAAGCTTTCTTT.

The chain carries TRBV24-1 and TRBJ2-3; D assignment may be TRBD1 or TRBD2 (6 bases each). The CDR3 is 13 amino acids. V gave up 11 bases and J gave up 0 bases, with 11 bases separating them. Germline CDR1 is KGHDR and CDR2 is SFDVKD. CDR3 sequence reads: CAIQGTSTDTQYF. The CDR3, as DNA: TGTGCCATCCAGGGGACTAGCACAGATACGCAGTATTTT.

The genes are TRBV6-6 and TRBJ1-6; 10 bases agree with TRBD1. The CDR3 is made up of 14 amino acids. With 2 bases clipped from V and 9 bases from J, the junction kept 1 base outside the gene matches. Germline CDR1 MNHNY, CDR2 SVGAGI (reference sequence). CDR3 amino acids: CASSYDRGPSPLHF. DNA of the CDR3: TGTGCCAGCAGTTACGACAGGGGGCCTTCACCCCTCCACTTT.

The V and J genes are TRBV2 and TRBJ2-5; 9 bases are shared with TRBD1. V lost 4 bases, J lost 2 bases, and 2 bases stayed unmatched. This CDR3 contains 14 residues. Germline assignment: CDR1 SNHLY and CDR2 FYNNEI. For the CDR3, the DNA is TGTGCCAGCAGTGCCGGGACAGGGCAAGAGACCCAGTACTTC. It translates to CASSAGTGQETQYF.

This chain joins TRBV7-8 and TRBJ1-4; tentatively, D is TRBD1 (6 bases). The CDR3 covers 15 residues. V was pared by 1 base and J by 8 bases, with 14 bases between. CDR1 and CDR2 (germline): SGHVS, FQNEAQ. In DNA, the CDR3 is TGTGCCAGCAGCTTAGGACTGGACAGATACGAAAAACTGTTTTTT. Translation gives CASSLGLDRYEKLFF.

The rearrangement joins TRBV7-2 to TRBJ2-7, with D perhaps TRBD1 (5 bases). CDR3 size: 13 residues. V gave up 4 bases and J gave up 3 bases, with 10 bases separating them. CDR1 is SGHTA and CDR2 is FQGNSA in the germline V gene. CDR3 nucleotides: TGTGCCAGCAGCTCCACAGGTAACTACGAGCAGTACGTC. Translation: CASSSTGNYEQYV.

This clone is a singleton in its sample. The gene calls are TRBV5-1 and TRBJ1-2; D is unresolved. V lost 4 bases and J 8 bases, leaving 15 bases between the germline ends. Germline V gene data show CDR1 as SGHRS and CDR2 as YFSETQ. The CDR3 spans 13 residues. The CDR3 sequence is CASSASKDWGYTF. The CDR3, as DNA: TGCGCCAGCAGCGCATCGAAGGATTGGGGCTACACCTTC.

CDR3 sequence: CASSIDPHLTGKQFF. The CDR3 nucleotides are TGTGCCAGTAGTATAGATCCCCACCTGACAGGAAAGCAGTTCTTC. The V gene is TRBV19, the J gene TRBJ2-1, with D perhaps TRBD1 (6 bases). Germline loops: CDR1 LNHDA, CDR2 SQIVND (reference sequence). V lost 0 bases and J 11 bases, leaving 17 bases between the germline ends. CDR3 length: 15 residues.

The rearrangement uses TRBV24-1 and TRBJ2-7; D ambiguous. CDR3 length: 9 residues. The V gene's germline CDR1 is KGHDR and CDR2 SFDVKD. V was trimmed by 12 bases and J by 7 bases, leaving 9 bases between them. Here the CDR3 DNA reads TGTGCCCCGCCCGGGGAGCAGTACGTC. Encoded protein: CAPPGEQYV.

This clone was seen more than once but under ten times. V and J are TRBV5-1 and TRBJ2-1, with no clear D. The CDR3 sequence is 15 residues long. V lost 4 bases, J lost 2 bases, and 13 bases lay in between. Germline-derived CDR1 and CDR2 are SGHRS and YFSETQ. CDR3 bases: TGCGCCAGCAGCGCCGCACAAGTCACCTACAATGAGCAGTTCTTC. Translated, it gives CASSAAQVTYNEQFF. Complete variable domain (other parts from reference TRBV5-1 and TRBJ2-1): KAGVTQTPRYLIKTRGQQVTLSCSPISGHRSVSWYQQTPGQGLQFLFEYFSETQRNKGNFPGRFSGRQFSNSRSEMNVSTLELGDSALYLCASSAAQVTYNEQFFGPGTRLTVL.

The V gene is TRBV7-2, the J gene TRBJ1-1; D might be TRBD1 (6 bases). With 3 bases removed from V and 4 bases from J, the gap between germline ends came to 15 bases. This CDR3 is built from 15 residues. Germline assignment: CDR1 SGHTA and CDR2 FQGNSA. The CDR3 protein is CASSLDGGLGTEAFF. Here the CDR3 DNA reads TGTGCCAGCAGCTTGGATGGGGGCCTGGGCACTGAAGCTTTCTTT.

The V call is TRBV3-1 (or the pseudogene TRBV3-2), the J call TRBJ1-1, with 11 bases aligning to TRBD1. The CDR3 has 14 amino acids. The V gene end was trimmed by 4 bases and the J gene end by 4 bases; junction bases not matched to a gene: 2. Germline V gives CDR1 LGHDT, CDR2 YNNKEL (reference sequence). CDR3 sequence reads: CASSRGTGGTEAFF. CDR3 sequence (DNA): TGTGCCAGCAGCCGCGGGACAGGGGGCACTGAAGCTTTCTTT.

This clone has more than one count but fewer than ten. V usage is TRBV28 and J usage is TRBJ1-2; D uncertain. CDR1 and CDR2 (germline): MDHEN, SYDVKM. V lost 5 bases and J 1 base, leaving 2 bases between the germline ends. The CDR3 runs to 11 residues. The CDR3 sequence is CASSVNYGYTF. DNA of the CDR3: TGTGCCAGCAGTGTTAACTATGGCTACACCTTC.

This chain connects TRBV18 to TRBJ1-2; weak D call: TRBD1 (6 bases). Trimming left V 0 bases short and J 1 base short, with 6 bases between. The CDR3 has 14 residues. Germline V CDR1 and CDR2: KGHSH, LQKENI. CDR3 sequence: CASSPPDSNYGYTF. The CDR3 DNA follows: TGTGCCAGCTCACCACCGGACAGTAACTATGGCTACACCTTC.